This record covers a single T cell receptor (beta chain). Its matching antigen is unknown. TEMRA cells were enriched by FACS, while CD8+ and CD4+ T cells were obtained through a negative isolation that was performed magnetically. RNA, at about 0.5 to 1 ug, was reverse transcribed with random hexamers. An immunoSEQ multiplex PCR amplified TCR beta CDR3 over 54 Vbeta and 13 Jbeta. TCRdb used MiXCR to reprocess the immunoSEQ multiplex PCR reads, holding one entry per CDR3 protein. The sample carries tens of thousands of distinct CDR3 sequences, roughly 94% recorded once. The source of the sample is a study of CD8 T cells in Susac syndrome. Study summary: At the time their blood was drawn, patients with Susac syndrome were either therapy-naive, on corticosteroids (with some of them also receiving intravenous immunoglobulin), or on intravenous immunoglobulin alone.

Findings and caveats of the study: As acknowledged by the study, its TCR sequencing and HLA analysis included a relatively small number of individuals.

The receptor comes from a human donor with Susac syndrome. The sequencing input was CD8+ T cells from PBMCs.

In nucleotides, the CDR3 is TGCGCCAGCAGCCAGACGGTGCTAGCCAAAAACATTCAGTACTTC. Translation: CASSQTVLAKNIQYF. The chain uses TRBV4-1 and TRBJ2-4; D unresolved. Trimming left V 3 bases short and J 0 bases short, with 9 bases between. CDR1 and CDR2 (germline): MGHRA, YSYEKL. This CDR3 has 15 residues.